The present T cell receptor beta chain was sequenced within a study of T cell responses to AZD1222 COVID-19 vaccine. It was second doses at about 4 or about 12 weeks that were pooled. Germline CDR1 and CDR2: SGHNT and YENEEA. V trimming: 5 bases; J trimming: 6 bases; junction bases outside the gene matches: 10. The CDR3 covers 15 residues. Here immunoSEQ multiplex PCR was the method, and the copy in TCRdb shows in-frame clones only, minus some. The table includes about 84,000 clones, approximately 85% detected once. The sequence was obtained from an adult who received the AZD1222 COVID-19 vaccine. The material sequenced was peripheral blood, taken 28 days after the second AZD1222 dose. V usage is TRBV11-3 and J usage is TRBJ1-2; 9 bases are shared with TRBD1. The CDR3 is CASSIQGATWDGYTF. The CDR3 DNA sequence: TGTGCCAGCAGCATACAGGGGGCAACTTGGGATGGCTACACCTTC.